Ten or more counts support the clone carrying this T cell receptor (beta chain). Its antigen remains unidentified. The data belong to a study of response to subunit inactivated influenza vaccine. Study results and limitations: Every seasonal influenza vaccination brings in few new T cells, the authors suggested.

Germline V gives CDR1 MNHEY, CDR2 SVGAGI. V gave up 7 bases and J gave up 5 bases, with 18 bases separating them. The CDR3 has 15 amino acids. In TCRdb, the RT-PCR reads were re-called with MiXCR into one record per CDR3 protein. The table lists roughly 670,000 distinct CDR3 sequences, around 13% of them singletons. The starting material was PBMCs from blood, obtained 14 days before vaccination. V gene TRBV6-5 combines with J gene TRBJ2-1; D perhaps matches TRBD2 (6 bases). The TCR comes from a man aged 50-59 years who received an inactivated influenza vaccine. CDR3 protein: CASKRPGLPDNEQFF. In nucleotides, the CDR3 is TGTGCCAGCAAGCGTCCGGGACTTCCTGACAATGAGCAGTTCTTC.